What follows are 6 T cell receptor beta chains derived from one specimen sequenced in a study of T cell responses to AZD1222 COVID-19 vaccine. Repertoires were generated with immunoSEQ multiplex PCR, while TCRdb's copy carries only in-frame clones and drops some. The top ten clones hold 15% to 20% of a sample with some 130,000 clones, around 90% of them seen once. Sequences were derived from peripheral blood, sampled on day 0 of MenACWY control vaccination. The receptors here all came from an adult in good health.

This clone was recorded once. The chain joins TRBV6-2 or TRBV6-3 to TRBJ2-7; no firm D call. V was cut by 5 bases and J by 2 bases, with 4 bases left in between. CDR1 and CDR2 from the germline V gene are MNHEY and SVGEGT. The CDR3 is made up of 11 amino acids. CDR3 sequence (DNA): TGTGCCAGCAGTCATACCTACGAGCAGTACTTC. Translating it yields CASSHTYEQYF.

The chain combines TRBV3-1 (or the pseudogene TRBV3-2) with TRBJ2-7; 7 bases match TRBD1. This CDR3 is built from 14 residues. CDR1 and CDR2 from the germline V gene are LGHDT and YNNKEL (reference sequence). Trimming removed 2 bases from V and 5 bases from J; junction bases left unmatched: 6. CDR3 residues: CASSQLQGMHEQYF. CDR3 DNA: TGTGCCAGCAGCCAACTACAGGGGATGCACGAGCAGTACTTC.

The chain uses TRBV21-1 and TRBJ1-1; the tabulated D call, TRBD1, remains unverified against the DNA. TRBV21-1 corresponds to a pseudogene. The CDR3 sequence is 17 residues long. CDR3 residues: CASSKWRTAGENTEAFF. CDR3 bases: TGTGCCAGCAGCAAATGGCGCACGGCAGGGGAGAACACTGAAGCTTTCTTT.

This clone showed up just once. This sample also contains other DNA sequences that code for the same CDR3. The CDR3 nucleotides are TGTGCCAGCAGCTTAGTCTACGAGCAGTACTTC. Encoded protein: CASSLVYEQYF. The chain uses TRBV11-2 and TRBJ2-7; no definite D call. Germline assignment: CDR1 SGHAT and CDR2 FQNNGV. This CDR3 region has 11 residues. V was shortened by 1 base and J by 3 bases, with 1 base between the two germline ends.

The chain employs TRBV9 and TRBJ1-6, with 7 bases that match TRBD1. The CDR3 is made up of 16 amino acids. Trimming cost V 4 bases and J 6 bases; bases outside gene matches: 10. The germline CDR1 and CDR2 sequences are SGDLS and YYNGEE. The CDR3, as DNA: TGTGCCAGCAGCTCTGGCCCCGGGACAGTTAATTCACCCCTCCACTTT. Amino acid sequence: CASSSGPGTVNSPLHF.

The chain couples TRBV7-9 to TRBJ2-3, with D perhaps TRBD2 (5 bases). The CDR3 contains 17 residues. Germline lookup yields CDR1 SEHNR and CDR2 FQNEAQ (reference sequence). Between the trimmed V and J ends, which lost 0 bases and 1 base, there was a span of 14 bases. The CDR3 loop reads CASSLALRVEGTDTQYF. The DNA for the CDR3 is TGTGCCAGCAGCTTAGCGCTGAGGGTAGAAGGCACAGATACGCAGTATTTT.